The 17 T cell receptor beta chains below come from one sample, sequenced in a study of CD8 T cells in Susac syndrome (dated by TCRdb to about 2019). To prepare the library, the immunoSEQ multiplex PCR assay was applied. RNA was extracted using the RNeasy kit, and roughly 0.5 to 1 ug of the RNA was reverse transcribed with random hexamers. The public sequencing data were trimmed at Q25 with fastp and processed into clonotypes with MiXCR by TCRdb, which kept only in-frame beta chains. Each entry merges the rows of one CDR3 protein and shows their most common DNA and genes. Recorded for this sample are under 200,000 distinct CDR3 sequences; roughly 95% of them occurred a single time. The ten largest make up about 0.16% of the sample. The material sequenced was CD8+ T cells from PBMCs. The receptors originated from a human donor with multiple sclerosis.

The V gene is TRBV2, the J gene TRBJ2-1; a possible D gene is TRBD2 (7 bases). From germline, CDR1 is SNHLY and CDR2 FYNNEI. The CDR3 has 20 amino acids. Trimming stripped 4 bases from V and 3 bases from J, with 28 bases between. The CDR3 bases are TGTGCCAGCAGTGTCTTGGGGGGGGCGGGAAACGACCCTTACTACAATGAGCAGTTCTTC. It translates to CASSVLGGAGNDPYYNEQFF.

The chain joins TRBV20-1 to TRBJ2-7; the D gene is possibly TRBD1 (6 bases). The CDR3 loop spans 14 amino acids. Germline assignment: CDR1 DFQATT and CDR2 SNEGSKA (reference sequence). Trimming took 0 bases from V and 2 from J, leaving 11 bases between them. CDR3 protein: CSARDRNRAYEQYF. For the CDR3, the DNA is TGCAGTGCTAGAGATCGTAACAGGGCCTACGAGCAGTACTTC.

The J gene is TRBJ2-5, the V gene TRBV12-3 or TRBV12-4, with TRBD2 matching 7 bases. The V segment lost 6 bases and the J segment 7 bases; nucleotides outside the gene matches: 5. The CDR3 consists of 12 residues. For the CDR3, the DNA is TGTGCCAGCAGCGGGGGGAGGGCGACCCAGTACTTC. Amino acids: CASSGGRATQYF.

This chain connects TRBV2 to TRBJ2-3; D gene unclear. This CDR3 is 11 amino acids long. V lost 8 bases to trimming and J lost 6 bases, with 9 bases between them. Germline lookup yields CDR1 SNHLY and CDR2 FYNNEI. CDR3 region: CASFEVDTQYF. CDR3 nucleotide sequence: TGTGCCAGCTTTGAGGTGGATACGCAGTATTTT.

The V gene is TRBV9, the J gene TRBJ1-1, with D unresolved. CDR1 and CDR2 from the germline V gene are SGDLS and YYNGEE. The CDR3 sequence is 14 residues long. V lost 0 bases and J 5 bases, leaving 11 bases between the germline ends. CDR3 sequence (DNA): TGTGCCAGCAGCGTAGGATCGGGGAAGACTGAAGCTTTCTTT. It yields the protein CASSVGSGKTEAFF.

This clonotype was seen only once. The chain has TRBV7-3 and TRBJ2-1; D perhaps matches TRBD1 (5 bases). The CDR3 loop spans 13 amino acids. CDR1 and CDR2 (germline): SGHTA, FQGTGA. V lost 5 bases and J 10 bases, leaving 15 bases between the germline ends. The CDR3 sequence: CASSGWGAGEQFF. The CDR3 nucleotides are TGTGCCAGCAGCGGCTGGGGCGCCGGGGAGCAGTTCTTC.

This chain links TRBV12-3 or TRBV12-4 with TRBJ2-7; TRBD1 aligns across 10 bases. Trimming took 6 bases from V and 2 from J; bases not matched to a gene: 7. The CDR3 extends over 15 amino acids. The CDR3 bases are TGTGCCAGCAGGGCCGGGACAGGGGTGGCCTACGAGCAGTACTTC. Its translation: CASRAGTGVAYEQYF.

The J gene is TRBJ2-5, the V gene TRBV5-4; no clear D gene. The CDR3 spans 13 residues. V was cut by 0 bases and J by 4 bases, with 7 bases left in between. Germline V CDR1 and CDR2: SGHNT, YYREEE (reference sequence). The CDR3 region has the DNA TGTGCCAGCAGCTTGGGGGATTCAGAGACCCAGTACTTC. Its protein product is CASSLGDSETQYF.

The genes are TRBV2 and TRBJ1-2; D remains unclear. This CDR3 is 11 amino acids long. Looked up from germline, CDR1 is SNHLY and CDR2 is FYNNEI. Between the trimmed V and J ends, which lost 10 bases and 8 bases, there was a span of 14 bases. Written as DNA, the CDR3 is TGTGCCACCAACGATGGGGTGGGCTACACCTTC. Protein sequence: CATNDGVGYTF.

This chain uses TRBV5-4 with TRBJ2-1; 13 positions agree with TRBD2. The CDR3 is 16 amino acids. Germline CDR1 is SGHNT and CDR2 is YYREEE (reference sequence). V trimming: 3 bases; J trimming: 7 bases; junction bases outside the gene matches: 7. The CDR3 DNA reads as TGTGCCAGCAGCTGGACTAGCGGGGGACCCCGGAATGAGCAGTTCTTC. It encodes CASSWTSGGPRNEQFF.

This sequence joins TRBV3-1 and TRBJ1-4, with D unresolved. V was shortened by 1 base and J by 8 bases, with 11 bases between the two germline ends. The germline gives CDR1 LGHDT, CDR2 YNNKEL (reference sequence). The CDR3 contains 14 residues. CDR3 sequence: CASSQVRPLEKLFF. The DNA of the CDR3 is TGTGCCAGCAGCCAAGTTCGGCCACTGGAAAAACTGTTTTTT. Based on the CDR3 plus reference TRBV3-1 and TRBJ1-4, the full variable domain is DTAVSQTPKYLVTQMGNDKSIKCEQNLGHDTMYWYKQDSKKFLKIMFSYNNKELIINETVPNRFSPKSPDKAHLNLHINSLELGDSAVYFCASSQVRPLEKLFFGSGTQLSVL.

CDR3 in DNA: TGTGCCAGCAGTTTACTCCGGGACTGGACCTACGAGCAGTACTTC. Amino acid sequence: CASSLLRDWTYEQYF. The chain couples TRBV28 to TRBJ2-7, with D possibly matching TRBD2 (6 bases). Trimming removed 2 bases at V and 2 bases at J, with 13 bases between. From germline, CDR1 is MDHEN and CDR2 SYDVKM. This CDR3 is built from 15 residues.

This chain links TRBV15 with TRBJ2-1; 9 bases fit TRBD1. The germline V gene encodes CDR1 LNHNV and CDR2 YYDKDF (reference sequence). The CDR3 extends over 13 amino acids. The V segment lost 9 bases and the J segment 8 bases; nucleotides outside the gene matches: 8. CDR3 sequence (DNA): TGTGCCACAGACAAGGACAGGGGCGATGAGCAGTTCTTC. This sequence encodes CATDKDRGDEQFF.

The chain carries TRBV7-8 and TRBJ1-2; D gene uncertain. The V gene's germline CDR1 is SGHVS and CDR2 FQNEAQ. Deletions cut 3 bases from V and 4 bases from J, with 12 bases between. This CDR3 region has 14 residues. The CDR3 DNA reads TGTGCCAGCAGCTTTCAGGCAGTGAGCTATGGCTACACCTTC. Its protein is CASSFQAVSYGYTF.

The chain uses TRBV6-2 or TRBV6-3 and TRBJ2-7, with TRBD2 as a possible D gene (6 bases). CDR3 length: 13 amino acids. CDR1 and CDR2 from the germline V gene are MNHEY and SVGEGT. V was cut by 4 bases and J by 3 bases, with 10 bases left in between. CDR3 bases: TGTGCCAGCAGTTCCGCGGGGCGCTACGAGCAGTACTTC. Protein product: CASSSAGRYEQYF.

This rearrangement joins TRBV12-3 or TRBV12-4 to TRBJ1-5, with 8 bases matching TRBD1. CDR3 length: 15 amino acids. After removal of 3 bases from V and 2 bases from J, the junction contained 3 bases not matched to a gene. The DNA of the CDR3 is TGTGCCAGCAGTTTCGGACAGGGCGGCAATCAGCCCCAGCATTTT. It codes for CASSFGQGGNQPQHF.

The chain is built from TRBV2 and TRBJ2-7; D is unresolved. The CDR3 is 12 residues long. V gave up 8 bases and J gave up 3 bases, with 11 bases separating them. Germline lookup yields CDR1 SNHLY and CDR2 FYNNEI. The CDR3 here is CASVRQNYEQYF. The CDR3 DNA reads TGTGCCAGCGTCCGACAAAACTACGAGCAGTACTTC.